The clone carrying this TCR beta chain was seen only a few times. Its target is not known. V lost 11 bases to trimming and J lost 5 bases; unmatched junction nucleotides: 8. The CDR3 length is 12 residues. From germline, CDR1 is SNHLY and CDR2 FYNNEI. The record originates from a study of T cell repertoires in cytomegalovirus infection. TCRdb passed the reads through MiXCR, listing each CDR3 protein once. The profile shows about 920,000 distinct CDR3 sequences, approximately 31% of them singletons. This TCR derives from a human donor in good health (CMV status not recorded). Some clones in this sample may be carry-over from other donors' samples. This chain connects TRBV2 to TRBJ1-1; 7 bases match TRBD1. Material: cultured CD8+ T cells from PBMCs, obtained from culture after CMV antigen stimulation. The chain's CDR3 is CAGIQGGTEAFF. The CDR3 DNA is TGTGCCGGCATTCAGGGGGGAACTGAAGCTTTCTTT. Together with reference TRBV2 and TRBJ1-1, the CDR3 gives the full variable domain: EPEVTQTPSHQVTQMGQEVILRCVPISNHLYFYWYRQILGQKVEFLVSFYNNEISEKSEIFDDQFSVERPDGSNFTLKIRSTKLEDSAMYFCAGIQGGTEAFFGQGTRLTVV.